This record looks at one TCR beta chain sequence and its context. Its binding antigen is unknown. No much larger clone is present one base from it, and per-base qualities are unavailable. CDR1 and CDR2 were assigned from the germline V gene as MDHEN and SYDVKM. The CDR3, from cysteine to phenylalanine, totals 16 residues. CDR3 DNA only is kept here, 48 bases in frame from base 1. The junction shows trimming of 2 bases on V and 4 bases on J, and the gene matches do not reach 7 bases of it. Read against the paper, the sample's time point label means: baseline before first vaccination. The vaccinee samples were drawn from two UK trials, COV001 and COV002, one of which was a single-blind randomized controlled phase 2/3 trial testing AZD1222 (ChAdOx1 nCoV-19) in healthy adults. For TCRbeta chain sequencing, PBMC samples from trial participants were taken at day 0 and at day 28 after the second dose. These data are taken from a study of T cell responses to AZD1222 COVID-19 vaccine (dated by TCRdb to about 2021). Regarding the study in general: AZD1222 recipients given second doses at about 4 weeks or at about 12 weeks were pooled, since spike-specific TCR depth and breadth were not found to differ between the two schedules. A total of 233 trial participants underwent TCR sequencing, of whom about 210 had received two doses of AZD1222 and some 25 had received two doses of the MenACWY control vaccine. Trial participants were enrolled into age subgroups of 18-55, 56-69 and 70-plus years, which contained about 150, 27 and 61 TCR-sequenced participants, respectively.

On the study overall, not on this receptor specifically: Reportedly, almost half of the unique spike-specific TCRs recognized epitopes lying outside the regions that are mutated in the B.1.351 and B.1.1.7 variants. In the small 56-69-year group, the increase in depth fell short of significance, most likely because of low power. After two AZD1222 doses, spike-specific TCR breadth and depth were significantly higher than at day 0 and than in MenACWY recipients. Participants were mostly white British, with more females than males. The authors suggested clonal diversity may have been underestimated. Because no samples from the day 14 peak response were available, repertoires could be characterized only after the peak T cell response. The vaccine-associated CD4 TCRs covered the entire spike protein, and the dominant responses fell in regions 160-218 and 743-854. Conclusions about previously exposed vaccinees are limited, since just five to seven AZD1222 recipients were seropositive for SARS-CoV-2 at baseline.

The CDR3 regions of human TCRbeta chains were analyzed by immunosequencing. As for the authors' bioinformatics: Repertoire TCRs were checked for matches against a reference library of SARS-CoV-2-specific TCRs that had been generated using the MIRA antigen-specificity platform. Breadth meant the fraction of unique TCRs that were SARS-CoV-2-associated, whereas depth meant the fraction of total T cells that were SARS-CoV-2-associated. Using the MIRA data, each spike-specific TCR was assigned both to the spike region to which the TCR was reactive and to a CD4 or CD8 class. Log10-transformed breadth and depth values were compared by one-way ANOVA with Sidak's multiple comparisons tests. Entries here come from immuneACCESS through TCRdb and include only in-frame sequences with V and J called. Some clones fail to appear in such tables; in the studies checked, an unresolved V gene covers under half of the shortfall, and the cause of the remainder is unknown. V and J calls plus clone size are reproduced from that table; the DNA served to infer D and trimming. This sample holds around 180,000 clones; over 80% were observed only once. The ten largest make up more than 9% of the sample.

This TCR was sampled from an adult in good health. In this chain, TRBV28 is recombined with TRBJ1-5; 8 bases in the junction line up with TRBD1. Sequencing was performed on peripheral blood, taken on day 0 of AZD1222 vaccination. Here is the DNA: TGTGCCAGCAGTTTAAGAACAGGGGGGAATAATCAGCCCCAGCATTTT. It is translated as CASSLRTGGNNQPQHF.